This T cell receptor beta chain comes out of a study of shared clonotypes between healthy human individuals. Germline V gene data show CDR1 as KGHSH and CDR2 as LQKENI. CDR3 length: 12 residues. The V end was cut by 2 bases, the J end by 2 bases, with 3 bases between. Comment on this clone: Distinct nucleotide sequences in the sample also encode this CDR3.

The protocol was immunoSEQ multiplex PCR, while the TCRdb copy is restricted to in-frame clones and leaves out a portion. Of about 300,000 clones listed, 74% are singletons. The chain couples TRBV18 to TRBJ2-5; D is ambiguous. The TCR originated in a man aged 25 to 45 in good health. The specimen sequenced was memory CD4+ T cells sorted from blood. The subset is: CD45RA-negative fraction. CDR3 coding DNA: TGTGCCAGCTCACCAGAACAAGAGACCCAGTACTTC. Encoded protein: CASSPEQETQYF. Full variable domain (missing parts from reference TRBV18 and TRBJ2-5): NAGVMQNPRHLVRRRGQEARLRCSPMKGHSHVYWYRQLPEEGLKFMVYLQKENIIDESGMPKERFSAEFPKEGPSILRIQQVVRGDSAAYFCASSPEQETQYFGPGTRLLVL.